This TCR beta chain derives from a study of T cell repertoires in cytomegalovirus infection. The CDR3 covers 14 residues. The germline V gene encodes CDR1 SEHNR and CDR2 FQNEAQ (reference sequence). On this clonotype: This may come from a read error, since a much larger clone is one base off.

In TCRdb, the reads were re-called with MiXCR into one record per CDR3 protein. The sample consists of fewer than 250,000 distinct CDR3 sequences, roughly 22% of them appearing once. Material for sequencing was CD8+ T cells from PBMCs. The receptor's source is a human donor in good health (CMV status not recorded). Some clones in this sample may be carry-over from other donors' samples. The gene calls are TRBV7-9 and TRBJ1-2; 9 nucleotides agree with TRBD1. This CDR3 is CTSSTRDREESYTF. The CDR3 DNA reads TGTACCAGCAGCACCCGGGACAGGGAGGAAAGCTACACCTTC.